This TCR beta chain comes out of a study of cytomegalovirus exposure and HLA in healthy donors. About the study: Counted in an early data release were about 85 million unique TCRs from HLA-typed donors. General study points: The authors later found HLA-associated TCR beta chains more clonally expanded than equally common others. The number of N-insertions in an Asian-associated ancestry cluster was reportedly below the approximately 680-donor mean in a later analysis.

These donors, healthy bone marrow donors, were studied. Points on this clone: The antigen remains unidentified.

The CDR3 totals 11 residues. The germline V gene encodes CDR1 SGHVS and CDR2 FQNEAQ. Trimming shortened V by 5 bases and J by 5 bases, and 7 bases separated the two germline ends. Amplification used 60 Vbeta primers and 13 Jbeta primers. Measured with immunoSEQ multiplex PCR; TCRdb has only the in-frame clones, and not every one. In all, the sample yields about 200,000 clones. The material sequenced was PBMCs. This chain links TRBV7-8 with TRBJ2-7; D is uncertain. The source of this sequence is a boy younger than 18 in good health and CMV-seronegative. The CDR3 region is CASSASHEQYF. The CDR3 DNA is TGTGCCAGCAGCGCGTCGCACGAGCAGTACTTC.